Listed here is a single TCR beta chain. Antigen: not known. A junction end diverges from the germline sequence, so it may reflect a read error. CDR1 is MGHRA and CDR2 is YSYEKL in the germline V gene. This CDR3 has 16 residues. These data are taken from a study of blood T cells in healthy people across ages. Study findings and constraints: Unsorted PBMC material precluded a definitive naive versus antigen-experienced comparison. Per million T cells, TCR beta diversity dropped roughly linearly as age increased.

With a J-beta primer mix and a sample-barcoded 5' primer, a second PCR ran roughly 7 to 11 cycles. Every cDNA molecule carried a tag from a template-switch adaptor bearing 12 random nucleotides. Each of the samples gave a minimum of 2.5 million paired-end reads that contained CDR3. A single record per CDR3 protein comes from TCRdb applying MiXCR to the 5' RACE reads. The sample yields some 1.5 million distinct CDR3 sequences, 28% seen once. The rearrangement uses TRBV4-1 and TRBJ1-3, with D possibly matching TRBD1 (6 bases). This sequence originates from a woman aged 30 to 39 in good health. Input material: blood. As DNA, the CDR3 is TGCGCCAGCAGCCCCCGGGGGCCCAGGGCTGGAAACACCGTATATTTT. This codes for CASSPRGPRAGNTVYF.